The T cell receptor beta chain described here comes from a study of monozygotic twins with inflammatory bowel disease. CDR1 GTSNPN and CDR2 SVGIG come from the germline V gene (reference sequence). This CDR3 comprises 17 residues. TCRdb reanalyzed the 5' RACE reads and collapses them to one entry per CDR3 protein, without DNA. This listing includes fewer than 200,000 distinct CDR3 sequences. This receptor was taken from a human donor with ulcerative colitis or Crohn's disease, or a healthy co-twin of an affected twin (not recorded which). This sequence joins TRBV30 and TRBJ2-6; the TCRdb call, TRBD1, lacks DNA for checking. Specimen: blood. The CDR3 sequence: CAWRRGGLSSGANVLTF.